These 2 T cell receptor beta chains originate from one sample sequenced in a study of T cell responses to AZD1222 COVID-19 vaccine. Repertoires were generated with immunoSEQ multiplex PCR, while TCRdb's copy carries only in-frame clones and drops some. The sample records 100,000 to 150,000 clones, more than 70% being singletons. The specimen was peripheral blood, collected on day 0 of AZD1222 vaccination. Receptor source: an adult in good health.

The rearrangement joins TRBV4-1 to TRBJ1-1, with D possibly TRBD1 on 6 matching bases. V was trimmed by 1 base and J by 1 base, leaving 13 bases between them. The germline CDR1 and CDR2 sequences are MGHRA and YSYEKL. This CDR3 is 16 amino acids long. The CDR3 coding sequence is TGCGCCAGCAGCCAAGGGCAGGGGAGGGCGAACACTGAAGCTTTCTTT. Translated: CASSQGQGRANTEAFF.

The chain joins TRBV3-1 (or the pseudogene TRBV3-2) to TRBJ2-7; 8 positions agree with TRBD2. CDR1 and CDR2 (germline): LGHDT, YNNKEL (reference sequence). The CDR3 has 17 amino acids. V shed 6 bases and J 4 bases; nucleotides not matched to a gene: 17. The CDR3 is CASSSDPRSGSGYEQYF. CDR3 nucleotide sequence: TGTGCCAGCAGTTCTGATCCTCGAAGCGGGAGTGGGTACGAGCAGTACTTC.